The 21 T cell receptor beta chains presented below share a single source sample, sequenced in a study of blood T cell repertoires in COVID-19. Profiled with immunoSEQ multiplex PCR; TCRdb holds only in-frame clones, not every one. Here the sample spans under 300,000 clones, roughly 80% being singletons. The source material was peripheral blood. Receptors were obtained from a woman between 40 and 55 years old with active or convalescent COVID-19.

The V call is TRBV2, the J call TRBJ2-7; D possibly corresponds to TRBD2 (5 bases). The CDR3 covers 13 residues. In germline, CDR1 is SNHLY, CDR2 FYNNEI. Trimming pared 3 bases from V and 3 bases from J, leaving 9 bases between. CDR3 in DNA: TGTGCCAGCAGTGATGAGGGATTCTACGAGCAGTACTTC. Amino acid sequence: CASSDEGFYEQYF.

This chain links TRBV5-1 with TRBJ1-2; 7 positions match TRBD1. This CDR3 has 16 residues. Germline CDR1 is SGHRS and CDR2 is YFSETQ. V shed 0 bases and J 5 bases; nucleotides not matched to a gene: 10. CDR3 loop: CASSLGETGVPYGYTF. The CDR3 DNA reads TGCGCCAGCAGCTTGGGGGAAACAGGGGTCCCTTATGGCTACACCTTC. Variable domain in full (rest from reference TRBV5-1 and TRBJ1-2): KAGVTQTPRYLIKTRGQQVTLSCSPISGHRSVSWYQQTPGQGLQFLFEYFSETQRNKGNFPGRFSGRQFSNSRSEMNVSTLELGDSALYLCASSLGETGVPYGYTFGSGTRLTVV.

This sequence joins TRBV5-4 and TRBJ1-1; the D is unclear. The germline V gene has CDR1 SGHNT and CDR2 YYREEE (reference sequence). This CDR3 is 13 amino acids long. The V gene lost 0 bases and the J gene lost 6 bases, with 9 bases spanning the gap. CDR3 DNA sequence: TGTGCCAGCAGCTTGGGGCTGGGCTCTGAAGCTTTCTTT. The encoded protein is CASSLGLGSEAFF. The entire variable domain, with the rest obtained from reference TRBV5-4 and TRBJ1-1, is as follows: ETGVTQSPTHLIKTRGQQVTLRCSSQSGHNTVSWYQQALGQGPQFIFQYYREEENGRGNFPPRFSGLQFPNYSSELNVNALELDDSALYLCASSLGLGSEAFFGQGTRLTVV.

This clone was observed a few times. Other DNA sequences within the sample encode an identical CDR3. This chain links TRBV5-1 with TRBJ2-7, with no clear D. The CDR3 is 11 residues long. Germline CDR1 is SGHRS and CDR2 is YFSETQ. V lost 3 bases and J 1 base, leaving 2 bases between the germline ends. The CDR3 DNA reads as TGCGCCAGCAGCTCGTCCTACGAGCAGTACTTC. Amino acid sequence: CASSSSYEQYF.

The V gene is TRBV10-2, the J gene TRBJ2-2, with TRBD2 identical over 10 bases. The CDR3 totals 15 residues. Germline lookup yields CDR1 WSHSY and CDR2 SAAADI. J gave up 7 bases and V 6 bases, and 8 bases lay outside the gene matches. The CDR3 bases are TGCGCCAGCAGCGGAGCGGGGGGGCCGATCGGGGAGCTGTTTTTT. Translating gives CASSGAGGPIGELFF.

The chain carries TRBV5-6 and TRBJ1-5; 9 bases match TRBD1. Germline V lookup: CDR1 SGHDT, CDR2 YYEEEE. Losses at the gene ends were 0 bases for V and 6 bases for J; bases not matched to a gene: 7. The CDR3 length is 16 residues. CDR3 coding DNA: TGTGCCAGCAGCTTGGACCGGGACAGGGAGGCTCAGCCCCAGCATTTT. Encoded protein: CASSLDRDREAQPQHF.

This clone was seen only once. The chain has TRBV27 and TRBJ2-1, with D tentatively TRBD2 (6 bases). This CDR3 contains 14 residues. V was pared by 1 base and J by 9 bases, with 13 bases between. Germline CDR1 and CDR2: MNHEY and SMNVEV (reference sequence). In DNA, the CDR3 is TGTGCCAGCAGTTTATTGGGAGGAAGTAGTGAGCAGTTCTTC. It translates to CASSLLGGSSEQFF.

This clone was seen just once. The chain couples TRBV11-1 to TRBJ2-1, with TRBD1 matching over 10 bases. The CDR3 is 15 residues long. The trim removed 1 base at V and 3 bases at J, leaving 0 bases unmatched. CDR1 is SGHAT and CDR2 is FQDESV in the germline V gene (reference sequence). CDR3 amino acids: CASSLGDRGYNEQFF. As DNA, the CDR3 is TGTGCCAGCAGCTTAGGGGACAGGGGCTACAATGAGCAGTTCTTC.

The genes are TRBV24-1 and TRBJ1-5; 7 bases align to TRBD1. CDR1 is KGHDR, CDR2 SFDVKD, per germline. This CDR3 has 14 residues. J gave up 10 bases and V 4 bases, and 9 bases lay outside the gene matches. The CDR3 DNA reads as TGTGCCACCAGTGAGTCCGGGACAGTCGAACCCCAGCATTTT. It codes for CATSESGTVEPQHF.

The chain uses TRBV30 and TRBJ2-2, with 10 bases fitting TRBD2. J was trimmed by 4 bases and V by 4 bases; bases with no gene match: 9. CDR1 GTSNPN and CDR2 SVGIG come from the germline V gene (reference sequence). The CDR3 covers 16 residues. The CDR3 nucleotides read TGTGCCTGGAAGAAGCGGGGGGGCCTGACCACCGGGGAGCTGTTTTTT. Translated, it gives CAWKKRGGLTTGELFF.

The V and J genes are TRBV2 and TRBJ1-5, with D possibly TRBD1 on 6 matching bases. Germline CDR1 reads SNHLY; CDR2 reads FYNNEI. This CDR3 has 14 amino acids. Trimming stripped 7 bases from V and 7 bases from J, with 17 bases between. CDR3 DNA sequence: TGTGCCAGCAAAGCTGAACAGGGTACACAGCCCCAGCATTTT. Protein sequence: CASKAEQGTQPQHF. The full variable domain, rest sourced from reference TRBV2 and TRBJ1-5, is EPEVTQTPSHQVTQMGQEVILRCVPISNHLYFYWYRQILGQKVEFLVSFYNNEISEKSEIFDDQFSVERPDGSNFTLKIRSTKLEDSAMYFCASKAEQGTQPQHFGDGTRLSIL.

In its sample, this clone was seen a few times. The identical CDR3 is also encoded by other nucleotide sequences in the sample. This chain's CDR3 is CASSVGGYTDTQYF. The CDR3, as DNA: TGTGCCAGCAGCGTAGGCGGTTACACAGATACGCAGTATTTT. The chain is built from TRBV9 and TRBJ2-3; D is undetermined. V was cut by 0 bases and J by 2 bases, with 7 bases left in between. The CDR3 loop spans 14 amino acids. Germline V gene sequence: CDR1 SGDLS, CDR2 YYNGEE.

The chain has TRBV15 and TRBJ1-3; D remains unclear. V lost 0 bases and J 0 bases, leaving 9 bases between the germline ends. Germline CDR1 is LNHNV and CDR2 is YYDKDF (reference sequence). The CDR3 consists of 16 residues. Written as DNA, the CDR3 is TGTGCCACCAGCAGAGATGGGCCTGACTCTGGAAACACCATATATTTT. Translation: CATSRDGPDSGNTIYF.

The chain has TRBV30 and TRBJ1-6; 12 bases match TRBD1. The CDR3 loop spans 13 amino acids. V was pared by 5 bases and J by 8 bases, with 1 base of the junction left unmatched. CDR1 and CDR2 (germline): GTSNPN, SVGIG (reference sequence). The CDR3 bases are TGTGCCTGGGGGACAGGGGGCGATTCACCCCTCCACTTT. This encodes CAWGTGGDSPLHF.

The rearrangement joins TRBV7-9 to TRBJ2-7; 9 nucleotides match TRBD2. This CDR3 spans 13 amino acids. CDR1 is SEHNR and CDR2 is FQNEAQ in the germline V gene (reference sequence). The V gene end was trimmed by 3 bases and the J gene end by 6 bases; junction bases not matched to a gene: 3. The DNA for the CDR3 is TGTGCCAGCAGCTTCGGGACTAGCTCCGAGCAGTACTTC. Translation gives CASSFGTSSEQYF.

The chain joins TRBV2 to TRBJ1-5; TRBD1 is a possible D gene (6 bases). Germline assignment: CDR1 SNHLY and CDR2 FYNNEI. The V gene lost 6 bases and the J gene lost 5 bases, with 11 bases spanning the gap. The CDR3 has 13 amino acids. The CDR3, as DNA: TGTGCCAGCAGCGGACAGATTGATCAGCCCCAGCATTTT. This translates into CASSGQIDQPQHF.

V is TRBV6-5 and J is TRBJ2-2; 7 bases are shared with TRBD1. Germline CDR1 is MNHEY and CDR2 is SVGAGI. The CDR3 is made up of 16 amino acids. The ends lost 2 bases at V and 1 base at J; junction bases unmatched: 4. The CDR3 DNA follows: TGTGCCAGCAGTTACATTTGGACAGGGAACACCGGGGAGCTGTTTTTT. Translation gives CASSYIWTGNTGELFF.

This clone was recorded a few times. The chain carries TRBV19 and TRBJ1-5; possibly TRBD1 for D (5 bases). The V gene's germline CDR1 is LNHDA and CDR2 SQIVND (reference sequence). Trimming cost V 5 bases and J 2 bases, with 13 bases left between them. CDR3 length equals 15 residues. The CDR3 is CASSLPGTGNQPQHF. The CDR3 DNA reads as TGTGCCAGTAGTTTGCCGGGGACTGGCAATCAGCCCCAGCATTTT.

J is TRBJ2-1 and V is TRBV11-2; TRBD2 agrees at 16 bases. The V gene end was trimmed by 6 bases and the J gene end by 10 bases; junction bases not matched to a gene: 12. Germline CDR1 SGHAT, CDR2 FQNNGV. The CDR3 consists of 17 residues. The CDR3 spells CASRRTGTSGGAREQFF. CDR3 nucleotides: TGTGCCAGCAGACGTACCGGGACTAGCGGGGGGGCAAGGGAGCAGTTCTTC.

The rearrangement links TRBV5-1 to TRBJ1-4; possibly TRBD1 for D (6 bases). The CDR3 covers 14 residues. Germline values: CDR1 SGHRS, CDR2 YFSETQ. V was trimmed by 0 bases and J by 8 bases, leaving 11 bases between them. The CDR3 is CASSLGHRGEKLFF. CDR3 nucleotides: TGCGCCAGCAGCTTGGGTCATAGGGGGGAAAAACTGTTTTTT.

This clone was found a few times. The chain employs TRBV3-1 (or the pseudogene TRBV3-2) and TRBJ1-1; tentative D call: TRBD1 (5 bases). CDR1 and CDR2 (germline): LGHDT, YNNKEL (reference sequence). V gave up 4 bases and J gave up 6 bases, with 12 bases separating them. CDR3 size: 13 residues. Here the CDR3 DNA reads TGTGCCAGCAGCCCAACCGGGGGACCTGAAGCTTTCTTT. Its protein product is CASSPTGGPEAFF.